The clone carrying this T cell receptor (beta chain) was observed many times. Its antigen is not identified. This record comes from a study of blood T cells in healthy people across ages. Together with a sample-barcoded 5' primer, a J-beta primer mix was included in a second PCR lasting roughly 6 to 12 cycles. TCRdb ran MiXCR on the 5' RACE reads and lists one entry per CDR3 protein. The data show approximately 810,000 distinct CDR3 sequences, with under 30% seen just once and roughly 17% held by the top ten. Study outcomes and limitations: Samples with more naive T cells showed higher observed beta diversity.

Every donor provided 9.5 to 10 milliliters of peripheral blood. Per germline, CDR1 DFQATT and CDR2 SNEGSKA (reference sequence). The CDR3 contains 15 residues. V lost 2 bases, J lost 6 bases, and 5 bases stayed unmatched. The receptor's source is a woman aged 80 or older in good health. The specimen sequenced was blood. The rearrangement links TRBV20-1 to TRBJ2-6; 9 bases agree with TRBD2. The CDR3 region is CSARIAGAPANVLTF. CDR3 nucleotides: TGCAGTGCTAGAATAGCGGGGGCCCCGGCCAACGTCCTGACTTTC.